What follows are 6 T cell receptor beta chains derived from one specimen sequenced in a study of shared clonotypes between healthy human individuals. Sequenced by immunoSEQ multiplex PCR; TCRdb stores in-frame clones only, minus some. The data contain hundreds of thousands of clones, approximately 75% of them singletons. The sequencing sample was made of memory CD4+ T cells sorted from blood. Subset here: CD45RA-negative fraction. These receptors all stem from a woman in her 30s in good health.

The chain links TRBV19 to TRBJ1-1, with 7 bases aligning to TRBD1. CDR3 length: 15 residues. Trimming removed 3 bases from V and 4 bases from J; junction bases left unmatched: 8. CDR1 is LNHDA and CDR2 is SQIVND in the germline V gene (reference sequence). The CDR3 bases are TGTGCCAGTAGTATTTTTGGAGGGGGCGGCACTGAAGCTTTCTTT. It encodes CASSIFGGGGTEAFF.

The V and J genes are TRBV19 and TRBJ2-7; D remains unclear. CDR1 is LNHDA and CDR2 is SQIVND in the germline V gene (reference sequence). CDR3 length: 10 residues. The ends were cut back, 6 bases at V and 4 bases at J, with 4 bases in the middle. The DNA for the CDR3 is TGTGCCAGTAGCGCTTACGAGCAGTACTTC. This codes for CASSAYEQYF.

The chain recombines TRBV6-1 with TRBJ2-2; 8 positions agree with TRBD2. The CDR3 loop spans 15 amino acids. Trimming took 6 bases from V and 1 from J; bases not matched to a gene: 4. The germline gives CDR1 MNHNS, CDR2 SASEGT. This CDR3 reads CASSIGTRNTGELFF. As DNA, the CDR3 is TGTGCCAGCAGCATCGGGACTAGGAACACCGGGGAGCTGTTTTTT.

In its sample, this clone was seen a few times. The rearrangement uses TRBV30 and TRBJ2-5; 9 bases agree with TRBD2. This CDR3 is built from 16 residues. Germline CDR1 and CDR2: GTSNPN and SVGIG (reference sequence). The V and J ends lost 6 bases and 0 bases, in that order; junction bases with no gene match: 11. DNA of the CDR3: TGTGCCTGCCCCGGGAATCCTAGCGGGAACCAAGAGACCCAGTACTTC. This encodes CACPGNPSGNQETQYF.

Only a few counts were recorded for this clone. The J gene is TRBJ2-7, the V gene TRBV11-2; D is perhaps TRBD2 (6 bases). This CDR3 spans 14 amino acids. Trimming pared 5 bases from V and 5 bases from J, leaving 16 bases between. The germline gives CDR1 SGHAT, CDR2 FQNNGV. CDR3 sequence: CASSPPTSNHEQYF. Here the CDR3 DNA reads TGTGCCAGCAGCCCCCCGACTAGTAACCACGAGCAGTACTTC.

The chain couples TRBV7-3 to TRBJ2-1; D call uncertain. The CDR3 extends over 14 amino acids. V shed 6 bases and J shed 6 bases, with 15 bases lying between them. CDR1 SGHTA and CDR2 FQGTGA come from the germline V gene. DNA for the CDR3: TGTGCCAGCAGTACCGACCGGGCGCGCAATGAGCAGTTCTTC. Amino acids: CASSTDRARNEQFF.